The TCR beta chain under discussion was sequenced for a study of CD8 T cells in ankylosing spondylitis. General study results and limits: Within ankylosing spondylitis blood, a TCR beta motif made up of seven or eight highly homologous variants appeared to be characteristic.

This clonotype has just a few counts. Its antigen is unidentified. CDR1 is MGHRA and CDR2 is YSYEKL in the germline V gene. The CDR3 spans 15 residues. V shed 3 bases, J shed 4 bases, and the junction held 4 bases outside the gene matches. One entry per CDR3 protein, called by TCRdb with MiXCR from the 5' RACE reads. The sample consists of 300,000 to 400,000 distinct CDR3 sequences, 20% to 25% of them appearing once. This TCR came from a male donor with ankylosing spondylitis. The rearrangement uses TRBV4-1 and TRBJ2-5; 11 bases are shared with TRBD2. Sequenced material: blood, either unsorted or a sorted T cell fraction (not recorded which). CDR3 coding DNA: TGCGCCAGCAGCCAGGGACTAGCGGTGGGAGAGACCCAGTACTTC. This gives the protein CASSQGLAVGETQYF.